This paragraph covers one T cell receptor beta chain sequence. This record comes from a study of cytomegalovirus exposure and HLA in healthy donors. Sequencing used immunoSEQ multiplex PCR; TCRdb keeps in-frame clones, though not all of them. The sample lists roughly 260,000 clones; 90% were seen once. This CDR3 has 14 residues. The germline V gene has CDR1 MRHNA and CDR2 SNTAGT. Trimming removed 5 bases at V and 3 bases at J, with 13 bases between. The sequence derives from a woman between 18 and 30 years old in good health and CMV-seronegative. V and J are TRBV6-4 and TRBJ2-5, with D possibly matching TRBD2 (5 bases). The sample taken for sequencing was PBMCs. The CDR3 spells CASSPGIAEETQYF. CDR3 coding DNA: TGTGCCAGCAGTCCCGGGATAGCTGAAGAGACCCAGTACTTC.